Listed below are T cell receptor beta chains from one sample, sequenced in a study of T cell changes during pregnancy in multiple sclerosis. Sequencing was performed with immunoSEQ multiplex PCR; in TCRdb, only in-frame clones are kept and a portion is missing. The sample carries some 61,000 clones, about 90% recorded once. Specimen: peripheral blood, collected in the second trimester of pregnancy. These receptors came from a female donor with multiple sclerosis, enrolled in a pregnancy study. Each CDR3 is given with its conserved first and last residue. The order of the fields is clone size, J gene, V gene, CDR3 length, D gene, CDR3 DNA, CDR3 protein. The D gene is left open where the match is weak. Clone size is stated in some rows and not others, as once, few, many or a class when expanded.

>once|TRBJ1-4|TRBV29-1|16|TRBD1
TGCAGCGTTCAGGGGGTGGTGGAGGATACTAATGAAAAACTGTTTTTT
CSVQGVVEDTNEKLFF
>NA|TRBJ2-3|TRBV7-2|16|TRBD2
TGTGCCAGCAGCTTAGCTGGGGCGGGGGGCGCGGATACGCAGTATTTT
CASSLAGAGGADTQYF
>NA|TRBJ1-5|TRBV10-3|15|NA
TGTGCCATCAGTGAGTCCACAGGGTCCTATCAGCCCCAGCATTTT
CAISESTGSYQPQHF
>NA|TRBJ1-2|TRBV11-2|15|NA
TGTGCCAGCAGCCTCTCGAGAATAACTAACTATGGCTACACCTTC
CASSLSRITNYGYTF
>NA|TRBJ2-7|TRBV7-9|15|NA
TGTGCCAGCAGCTTAAGGGGACTTGAATTGAGCGAGCAGTACTTC
CASSLRGLELSEQYF
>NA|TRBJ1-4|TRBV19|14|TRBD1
TGTGCCAGTAGTGCGGACAGGGGCAATGAAAAACTGTTTTTT
CASSADRGNEKLFF
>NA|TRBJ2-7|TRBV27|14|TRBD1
TGTGCCAGCAGTTTACGGGACAGGGTCCACGAGCAGTACTTC
CASSLRDRVHEQYF
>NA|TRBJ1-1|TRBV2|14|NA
TGTGCCAGCAGGCTGGCAGGGGCCAACACTGAAGCTTTCTTT
CASRLAGANTEAFF
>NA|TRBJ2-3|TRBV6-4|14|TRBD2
TGTGCCAGCAGCACTAGCGGGGGTACAGATACGCAGTATTTT
CASSTSGGTDTQYF
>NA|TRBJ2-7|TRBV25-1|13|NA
TGTGCCAGCAGTAATCCGGGGAACTACGAGCAGTACTTC
CASSNPGNYEQYF
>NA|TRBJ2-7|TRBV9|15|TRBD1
TGTGCCAGCAGCCCTGACAGGGGTCCACCCTACGAGCAGTACTTC
CASSPDRGPPYEQYF
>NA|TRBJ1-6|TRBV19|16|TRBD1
TGTGCCAGTAGTACCCCCGGACAGGGTGATAATTCACCCCTCCACTTT
CASSTPGQGDNSPLHF
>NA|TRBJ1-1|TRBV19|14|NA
TGTGCCAGTAGTACCCTACAGGGTTACACTGAAGCTTTCTTT
CASSTLQGYTEAFF
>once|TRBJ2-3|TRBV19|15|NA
TGTGCCAGTAGGACCTCGGGGGGCGCTACAGATACGCAGTATTTT
CASRTSGGATDTQYF
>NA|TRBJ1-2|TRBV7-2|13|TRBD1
TGTGCCAGCGTGGAGGGGGCTGGCTATGGCTACACCTTC
CASVEGAGYGYTF
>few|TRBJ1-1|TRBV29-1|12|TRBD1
TGCAGCGTTGATAGGGGGCTTCCTGAAGCTTTCTTT
CSVDRGLPEAFF
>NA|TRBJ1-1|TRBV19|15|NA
TGTGCCAGTAGTGCGTGGGGGGGCGCAGGGACTGAAGCTTTCTTT
CASSAWGGAGTEAFF
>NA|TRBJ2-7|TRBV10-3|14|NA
TGTGCCATCAGTGAAGGAGGGGATCCCTACGAGCAGTACTTC
CAISEGGDPYEQYF